Sequencing of this TCR beta chain was carried out in a study of cytomegalovirus exposure and HLA in healthy donors. The wider study: The platform used for the approximately 130 validation repertoires matched that of the approximately 620 first-cohort repertoires, a later analysis reported.

Trimming stripped 3 bases from V and 5 bases from J, with 16 bases between. CDR3 length: 14 residues. Germline values: CDR1 GTSNPN, CDR2 SVGIG (reference sequence). Measured with immunoSEQ multiplex PCR; TCRdb has only the in-frame clones, and not every one. The table includes around 150,000 clones, roughly 90% detected once. V and J are TRBV30 and TRBJ1-2, with D uncertain. The specimen was PBMCs. The receptor was isolated from a man younger than 35 in good health and CMV-seronegative. For the CDR3, the DNA is TGTGCCTGGAGGACCTTGACCCAACTATATGGCTACACCTTC. Encoded protein: CAWRTLTQLYGYTF.